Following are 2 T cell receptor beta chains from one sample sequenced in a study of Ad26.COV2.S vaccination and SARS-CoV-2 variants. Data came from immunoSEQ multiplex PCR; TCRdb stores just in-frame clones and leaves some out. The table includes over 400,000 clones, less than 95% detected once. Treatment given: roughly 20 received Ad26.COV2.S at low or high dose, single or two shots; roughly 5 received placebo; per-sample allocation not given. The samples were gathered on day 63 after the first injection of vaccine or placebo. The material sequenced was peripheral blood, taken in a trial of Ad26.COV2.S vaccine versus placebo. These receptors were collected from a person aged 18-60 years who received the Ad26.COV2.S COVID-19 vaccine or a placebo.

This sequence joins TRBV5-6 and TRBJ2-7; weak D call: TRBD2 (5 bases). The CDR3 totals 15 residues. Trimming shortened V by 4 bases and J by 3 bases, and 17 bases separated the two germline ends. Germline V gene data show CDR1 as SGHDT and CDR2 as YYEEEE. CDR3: CASSPVTRELYEQYF. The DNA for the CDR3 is TGTGCCAGCAGCCCCGTGACGAGGGAGCTCTACGAGCAGTACTTC. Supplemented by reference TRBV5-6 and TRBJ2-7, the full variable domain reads DAGVTQSPTHLIKTRGQQVTLRCSPKSGHDTVSWYQQALGQGPQFIFQYYEEEERQRGNFPDRFSGHQFPNYSSELNVNALLLGDSALYLCASSPVTRELYEQYFGPGTRLTVT.

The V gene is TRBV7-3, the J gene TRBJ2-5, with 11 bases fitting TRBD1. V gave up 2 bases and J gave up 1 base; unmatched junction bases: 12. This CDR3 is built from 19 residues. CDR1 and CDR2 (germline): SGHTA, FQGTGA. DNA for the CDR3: TGTGCCAGCAGCTTAGGAGGGGATGGGACAGGGGGTCTCCAAGAGACCCAGTACTTC. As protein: CASSLGGDGTGGLQETQYF.